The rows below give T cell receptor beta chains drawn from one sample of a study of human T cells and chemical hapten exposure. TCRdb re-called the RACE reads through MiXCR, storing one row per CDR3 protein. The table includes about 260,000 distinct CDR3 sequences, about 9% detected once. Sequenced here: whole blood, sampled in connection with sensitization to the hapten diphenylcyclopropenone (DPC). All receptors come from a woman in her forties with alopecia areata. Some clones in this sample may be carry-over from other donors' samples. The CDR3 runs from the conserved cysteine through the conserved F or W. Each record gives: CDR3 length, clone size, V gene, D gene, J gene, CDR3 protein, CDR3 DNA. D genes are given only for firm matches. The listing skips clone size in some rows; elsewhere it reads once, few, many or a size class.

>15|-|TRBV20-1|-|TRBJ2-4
CSARALALAKNIQYF
TGCAGTGCTAGGGCGCTAGCTCTAGCCAAAAACATTCAGTACTTC
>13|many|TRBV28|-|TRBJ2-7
CASSIDSPYEQYF
TGTGCCAGCAGTATCGACAGCCCCTACGAGCAGTACTTC
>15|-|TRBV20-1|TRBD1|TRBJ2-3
CSAPPRQGALDTQYF
TGCAGTGCTCCGCCCCGACAGGGAGCATTAGATACGCAGTATTTT
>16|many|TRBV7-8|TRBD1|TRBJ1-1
CASSPRTGLMNTEAFF
TGTGCCAGCAGCCCTAGGACAGGACTTATGAACACTGAAGCTTTCTTT
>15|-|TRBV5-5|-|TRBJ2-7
CASSLGPDSSYEQYF
TGTGCCAGCAGCTTGGGTCCAGACAGCTCCTACGAGCAGTACTTC
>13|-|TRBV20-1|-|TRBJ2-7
CSARDLLAHEQYF
TGCAGTGCTAGAGATCTACTAGCCCACGAGCAGTACTTC
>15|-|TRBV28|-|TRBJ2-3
CASTPPPSRTDTQYF
TGTGCCAGCACCCCACCCCCTTCCCGCACAGATACGCAGTATTTT
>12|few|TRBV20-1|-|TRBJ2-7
CSATPPHTKQYF
TGCAGTGCTACCCCACCTCATACGAAGCAGTACTTC
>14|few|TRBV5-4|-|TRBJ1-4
CASSLNGANEKLFF
TGTGCCAGCAGCTTGAATGGAGCTAATGAAAAACTGTTTTTT
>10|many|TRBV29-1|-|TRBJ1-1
CSAFDTEAFF
TGCAGCGCATTCGACACTGAAGCTTTCTTT
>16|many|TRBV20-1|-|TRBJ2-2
CSARVIRAPYTGELFF
TGCAGTGCTCGCGTGATTCGGGCCCCCTACACCGGGGAGCTGTTTTTT
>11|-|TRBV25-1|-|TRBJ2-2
CASSPSGELFF
TGTGCCAGCAGTCCCTCCGGGGAGCTGTTTTTT
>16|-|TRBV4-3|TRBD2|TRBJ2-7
CASSQDTGTSAYEQYF
TGCGCCAGCAGCCAAGACACCGGGACTAGCGCCTACGAGCAGTACTTC
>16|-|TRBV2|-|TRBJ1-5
CASPRGGSWGNQPQHF
TGTGCCAGCCCCAGGGGCGGTTCTTGGGGCAATCAGCCCCAGCATTTT
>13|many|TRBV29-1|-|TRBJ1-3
CSVEQGSGNTIYF
TGCAGCGTTGAACAGGGTTCTGGAAACACCATATATTTT
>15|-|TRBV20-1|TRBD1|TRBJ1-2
CSARETGSYHYGYTF
TGCAGTGCTAGAGAGACAGGGAGCTACCACTATGGCTACACCTTC